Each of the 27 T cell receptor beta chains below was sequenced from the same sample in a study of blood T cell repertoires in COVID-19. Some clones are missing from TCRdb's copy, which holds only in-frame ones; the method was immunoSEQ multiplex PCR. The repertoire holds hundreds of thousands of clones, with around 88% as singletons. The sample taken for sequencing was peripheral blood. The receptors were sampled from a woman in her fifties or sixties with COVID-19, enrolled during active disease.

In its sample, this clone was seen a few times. CDR3 sequence: CATSRVGSGIFSNQPQHF. The DNA for the CDR3 is TGTGCCACCAGCAGAGTAGGTTCGGGGATATTTAGCAATCAGCCCCAGCATTTT. The chain links TRBV15 to TRBJ1-5; D is unresolved. V was trimmed by 1 base and J by 0 bases, leaving 16 bases between them. Germline CDR1 and CDR2: LNHNV and YYDKDF (reference sequence). CDR3 length: 18 amino acids.

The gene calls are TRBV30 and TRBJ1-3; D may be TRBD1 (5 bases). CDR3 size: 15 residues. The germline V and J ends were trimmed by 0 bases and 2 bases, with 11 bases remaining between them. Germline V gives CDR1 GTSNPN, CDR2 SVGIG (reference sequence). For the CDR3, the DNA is TGTGCCTGGAGTGTCGAGACAGTCGCTGGAAACACCATATATTTT. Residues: CAWSVETVAGNTIYF. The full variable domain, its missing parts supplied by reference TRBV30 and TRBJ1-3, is SQTIHQWPATLVQPVGSPLSLECTVEGTSNPNLYWYRQAAGRGLQLLFYSVGIGQISSEVPQNLSASRPQDRQFILSSKKLLLSDSGFYLCAWSVETVAGNTIYFGEGSWLTVV.

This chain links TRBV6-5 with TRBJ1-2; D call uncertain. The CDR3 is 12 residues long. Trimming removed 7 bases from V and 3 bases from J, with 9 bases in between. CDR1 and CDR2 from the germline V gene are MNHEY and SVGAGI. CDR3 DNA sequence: TGTGCCAGCACAAGGGAGGACTATGGCTACACCTTC. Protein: CASTREDYGYTF.

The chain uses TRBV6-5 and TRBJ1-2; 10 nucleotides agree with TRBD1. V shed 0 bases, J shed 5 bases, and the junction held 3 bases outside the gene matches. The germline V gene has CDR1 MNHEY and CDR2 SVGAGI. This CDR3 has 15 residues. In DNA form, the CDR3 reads TGTGCCAGCAGTTACTCTCGGGACAGGGGTTATGGCTACACCTTC. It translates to CASSYSRDRGYGYTF.

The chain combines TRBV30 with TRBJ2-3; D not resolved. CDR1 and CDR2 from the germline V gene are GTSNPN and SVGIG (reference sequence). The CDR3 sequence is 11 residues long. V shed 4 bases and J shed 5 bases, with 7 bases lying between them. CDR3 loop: CAWTPGDTQYF. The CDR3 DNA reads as TGTGCCTGGACCCCCGGAGATACGCAGTATTTT.

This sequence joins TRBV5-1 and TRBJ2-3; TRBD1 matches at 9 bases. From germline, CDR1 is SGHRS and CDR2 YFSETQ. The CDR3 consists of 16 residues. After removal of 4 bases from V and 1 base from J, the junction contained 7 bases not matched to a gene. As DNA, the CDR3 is TGCGCCAGCAGCGGGACAGGGACCCCTGGCACAGATACGCAGTATTTT. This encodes CASSGTGTPGTDTQYF.

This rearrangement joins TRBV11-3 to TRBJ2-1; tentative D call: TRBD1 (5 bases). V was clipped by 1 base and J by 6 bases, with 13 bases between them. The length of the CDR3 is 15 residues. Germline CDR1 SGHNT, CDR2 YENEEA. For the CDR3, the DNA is TGTGCCAGCAGCTTAGTGAACCTCCAGGGCAATGAGCAGTTCTTC. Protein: CASSLVNLQGNEQFF.

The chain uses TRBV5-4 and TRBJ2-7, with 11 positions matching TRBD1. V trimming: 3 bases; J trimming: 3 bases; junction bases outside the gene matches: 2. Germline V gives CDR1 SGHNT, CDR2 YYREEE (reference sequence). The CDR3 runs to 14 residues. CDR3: CASSSGTGGYEQYF. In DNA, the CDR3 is TGTGCCAGCAGCTCTGGGACAGGGGGCTACGAGCAGTACTTC.

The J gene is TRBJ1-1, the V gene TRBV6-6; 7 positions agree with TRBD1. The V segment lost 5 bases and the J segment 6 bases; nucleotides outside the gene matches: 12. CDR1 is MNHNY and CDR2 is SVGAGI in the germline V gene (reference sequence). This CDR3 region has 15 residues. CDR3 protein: CASSPRQGGEAEAFF. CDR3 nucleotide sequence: TGTGCCAGCAGTCCCCGACAGGGTGGGGAGGCTGAAGCTTTCTTT.

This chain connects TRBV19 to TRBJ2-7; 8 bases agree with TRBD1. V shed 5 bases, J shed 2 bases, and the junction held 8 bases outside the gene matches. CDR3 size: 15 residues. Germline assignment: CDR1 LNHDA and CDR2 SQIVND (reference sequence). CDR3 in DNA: TGTGCCAGTAGTTCCCAGGGGGCTATCACCTACGAGCAGTACTTC. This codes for CASSSQGAITYEQYF.

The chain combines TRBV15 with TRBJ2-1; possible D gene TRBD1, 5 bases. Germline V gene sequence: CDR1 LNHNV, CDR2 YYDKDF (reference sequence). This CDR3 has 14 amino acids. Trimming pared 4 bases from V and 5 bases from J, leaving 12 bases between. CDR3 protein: CATSMGQGNNEQFF. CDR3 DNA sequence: TGTGCCACCAGCATGGGGCAGGGAAACAATGAGCAGTTCTTC.

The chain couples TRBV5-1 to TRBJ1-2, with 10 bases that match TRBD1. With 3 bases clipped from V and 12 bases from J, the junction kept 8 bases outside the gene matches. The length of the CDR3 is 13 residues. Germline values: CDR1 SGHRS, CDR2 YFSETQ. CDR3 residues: CASSSGTGDQDTF. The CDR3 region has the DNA TGCGCCAGCAGCTCCGGGACAGGGGACCAGGACACCTTC.

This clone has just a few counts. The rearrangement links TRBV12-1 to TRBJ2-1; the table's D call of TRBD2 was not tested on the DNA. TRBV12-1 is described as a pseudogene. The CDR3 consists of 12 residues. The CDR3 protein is CASSCGLPGEFF. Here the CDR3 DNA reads TGTGCCAGCAGCTGTGGACTACCCGGGGAGTTCTTC.

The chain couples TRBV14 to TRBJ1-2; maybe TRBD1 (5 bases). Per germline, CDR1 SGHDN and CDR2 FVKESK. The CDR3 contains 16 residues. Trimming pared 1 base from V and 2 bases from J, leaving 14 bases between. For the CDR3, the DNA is TGTGCCAGCAGCCAAGGCGCGGGGGTATTAAACTATGGCTACACCTTC. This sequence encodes CASSQGAGVLNYGYTF.

The CDR3 bases are TGCGCCAGCAGACAGACGGCAGGGTGGACTGAAGCTTTCTTT. Translation gives CASRQTAGWTEAFF. V usage is TRBV5-1 and J usage is TRBJ1-1; a weak D match, TRBD1 (5 bases). V lost 5 bases, J lost 5 bases, and 16 bases lay in between. Germline lookup yields CDR1 SGHRS and CDR2 YFSETQ. CDR3 length: 14 residues.

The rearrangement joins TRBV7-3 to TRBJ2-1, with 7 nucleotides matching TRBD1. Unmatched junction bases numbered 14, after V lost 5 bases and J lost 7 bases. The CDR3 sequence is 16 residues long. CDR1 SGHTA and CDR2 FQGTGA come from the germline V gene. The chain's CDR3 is CASSLRQGGTGNEQFF. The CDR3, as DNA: TGTGCCAGCAGCCTCAGACAAGGGGGCACGGGTAATGAGCAGTTCTTC. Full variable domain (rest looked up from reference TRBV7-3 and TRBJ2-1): GAGVSQTPSNKVTEKGKYVELRCDPISGHTALYWYRQSLGQGPEFLIYFQGTGAADDSGLPNDRFFAVRPEGSVSTLKIQRTERGDSAVYLCASSLRQGGTGNEQFFGPGTRLTVL.

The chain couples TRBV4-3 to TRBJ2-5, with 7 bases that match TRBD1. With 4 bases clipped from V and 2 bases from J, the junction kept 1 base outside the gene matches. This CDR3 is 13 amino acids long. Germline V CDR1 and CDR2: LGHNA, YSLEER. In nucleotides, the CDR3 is TGCGCCAGCAGCCCCAGGGGGCAAGAGACCCAGTACTTC. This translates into CASSPRGQETQYF.

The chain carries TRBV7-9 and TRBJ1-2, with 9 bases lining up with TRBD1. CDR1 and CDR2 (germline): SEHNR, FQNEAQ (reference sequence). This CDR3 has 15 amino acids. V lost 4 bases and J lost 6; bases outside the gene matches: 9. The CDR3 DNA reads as TGTGCCAGCAGCTCTCCTCTTACAGGGGGCGATGGCTACACCTTC. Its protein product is CASSSPLTGGDGYTF.

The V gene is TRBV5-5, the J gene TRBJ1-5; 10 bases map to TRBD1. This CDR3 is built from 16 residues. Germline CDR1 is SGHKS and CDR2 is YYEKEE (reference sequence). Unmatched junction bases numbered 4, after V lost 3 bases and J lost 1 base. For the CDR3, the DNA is TGTGCCAGCAGCTCCGTGGGACAGGGGAGCAATCAGCCCCAGCATTTT. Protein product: CASSSVGQGSNQPQHF.

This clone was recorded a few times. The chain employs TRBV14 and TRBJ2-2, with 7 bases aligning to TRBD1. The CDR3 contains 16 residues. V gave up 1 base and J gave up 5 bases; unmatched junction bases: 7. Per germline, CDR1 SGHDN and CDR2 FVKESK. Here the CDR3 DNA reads TGTGCCAGCAGCCAAGTCAAGGGGGCGCGGACCGGGGAGCTGTTTTTT. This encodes CASSQVKGARTGELFF. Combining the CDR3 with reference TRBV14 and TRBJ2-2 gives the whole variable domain EAGVTQFPSHSVIEKGQTVTLRCDPISGHDNLYWYRRVMGKEIKFLLHFVKESKQDESGMPNNRFLAERTGGTYSTLKVQPAELEDSGVYFCASSQVKGARTGELFFGEGSRLTVL.

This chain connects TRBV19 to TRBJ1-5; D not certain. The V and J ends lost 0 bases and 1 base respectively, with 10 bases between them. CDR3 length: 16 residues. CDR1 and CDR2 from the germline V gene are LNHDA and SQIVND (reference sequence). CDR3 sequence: CASSIDPPGSNQPQHF. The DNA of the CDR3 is TGTGCCAGTAGTATAGACCCCCCGGGGAGCAATCAGCCCCAGCATTTT.

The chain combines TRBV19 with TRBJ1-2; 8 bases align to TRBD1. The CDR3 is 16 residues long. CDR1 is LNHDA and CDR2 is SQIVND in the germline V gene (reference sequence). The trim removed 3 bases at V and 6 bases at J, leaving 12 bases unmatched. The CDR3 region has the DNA TGTGCCAGTAGTATTCTATACGGACAGGGATTCCATGGCTACACCTTC. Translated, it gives CASSILYGQGFHGYTF.

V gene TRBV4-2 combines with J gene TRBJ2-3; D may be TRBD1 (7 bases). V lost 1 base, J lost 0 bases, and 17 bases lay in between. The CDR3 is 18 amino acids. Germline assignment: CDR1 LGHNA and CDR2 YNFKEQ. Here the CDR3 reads CASSQGQGGSGSTDTQYF. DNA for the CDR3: TGTGCCAGCAGCCAAGGGCAGGGGGGCTCGGGAAGCACAGATACGCAGTATTTT.

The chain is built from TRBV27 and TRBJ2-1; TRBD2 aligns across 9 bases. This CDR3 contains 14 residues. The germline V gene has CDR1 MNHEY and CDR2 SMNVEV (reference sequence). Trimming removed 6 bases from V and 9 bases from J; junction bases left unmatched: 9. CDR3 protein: CASRAGGGSREQFF. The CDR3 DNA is TGTGCCAGCAGGGCGGGGGGGGGCTCCCGTGAGCAGTTCTTC.

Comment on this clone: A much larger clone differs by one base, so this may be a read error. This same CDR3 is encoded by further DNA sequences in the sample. The CDR3 reads CASSLGQGNTEAFF. DNA of the CDR3: TGTGCCAGCAGCTTAGGACAGGGGAACACTGAAGCTTTCTTT. The chain uses TRBV11-3 and TRBJ1-1, with 7 nucleotides matching TRBD1. The CDR3 covers 14 residues. J lost 1 base, V lost 1 base, and 0 bases had no gene match. Germline V lookup: CDR1 SGHNT, CDR2 YENEEA.

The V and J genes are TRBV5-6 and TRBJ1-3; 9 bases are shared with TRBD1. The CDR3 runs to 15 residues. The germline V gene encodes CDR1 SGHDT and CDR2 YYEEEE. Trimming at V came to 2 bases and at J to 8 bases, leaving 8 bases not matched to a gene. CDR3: CASSFGQGIGYTIYF. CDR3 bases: TGTGCCAGCAGCTTTGGACAGGGGATCGGGTACACCATATATTTT.

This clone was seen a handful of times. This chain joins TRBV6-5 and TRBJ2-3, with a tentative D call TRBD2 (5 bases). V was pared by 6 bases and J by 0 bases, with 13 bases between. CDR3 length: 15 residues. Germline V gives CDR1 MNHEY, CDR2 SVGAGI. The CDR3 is CASSFEGSSTDTQYF. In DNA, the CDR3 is TGTGCCAGCAGCTTTGAGGGTTCTAGCACAGATACGCAGTATTTT.